The 7 T cell receptor beta chains listed next were all sequenced from one sample in a study of T cells in Graves' hyperthyroidism and ophthalmopathy. Amplified TCR beta CDR3 regions came from RNA transcripts. Carried out on the TCR CDR3, a first-round RT-PCR used the HTBI primer set. TCRdb processed the multiplex PCR reads anew with MiXCR; each CDR3 protein has one entry. The sample has 550,000 to 600,000 distinct CDR3 sequences, 46% seen once; the top ten hold roughly 19%. The sequencing sample was made of peripheral blood or thyroid tissue (not recorded which). The receptors were gathered from an adult woman with Graves' disease, either hyperthyroidism or ophthalmopathy (not recorded which).

The chain uses TRBV10-3 and TRBJ2-7; 10 positions agree with TRBD2. This CDR3 is built from 16 residues. Losses at the gene ends were 5 bases for V and 2 bases for J; bases not matched to a gene: 9. From germline, CDR1 is ENHRY and CDR2 SYGVKD. CDR3 region: CAISSGSTSGTYEQYF. The CDR3 DNA sequence: TGTGCCATCAGTTCTGGATCCACTAGCGGGACCTACGAGCAGTACTTC.

About this clonotype itself: At one end, the junction sequence differs from germline, possibly due to a read error. This chain uses TRBV13 with TRBJ2-5; the match to TRBD2 covers 14 bases. This CDR3 is 17 amino acids long. Germline CDR1 and CDR2: PRHDT and FYEKMQ (reference sequence). CDR3 loop: CASSKGLAGVPQETQYF. CDR3 nucleotides: TGCGCCAGCAGCAAGGGACTAGCGGGAGTCCCCCAAGAGACCCAGTACTTC. Full variable domain (remainder filled in from reference TRBV13 and TRBJ2-5): AAGVIQSPRHLIKEKRETATLKCYPIPRHDTVYWYQQGPGQDPQFLISFYEKMQSDKGSIPDRFSAQQFSDYHSELNMSSLELGDSALYFCASSKGLAGVPQETQYFGPGTRLLVL.

This chain joins TRBV28 and TRBJ1-6; D gene ambiguous. Germline CDR1 reads MDHEN; CDR2 reads SYDVKM. This CDR3 is 15 amino acids long. Trimming took off 4 bases at V and 5 bases at J, with 12 bases between the two ends. The CDR3 here is CASSWVSGHNSPLHF. CDR3 sequence (DNA): TGTGCCAGCAGTTGGGTCAGCGGACATAATTCACCCCTCCACTTT.

V and J are TRBV10-1 and TRBJ1-5; 8 nucleotides line up with TRBD1. The germline V gene has CDR1 WNHNN and CDR2 SYGVQD (reference sequence). The CDR3 loop spans 14 amino acids. The V gene end was trimmed by 6 bases and the J gene end by 5 bases; junction bases not matched to a gene: 6. CDR3 residues: CASRGQGQDQPQHF. CDR3 in DNA: TGCGCCAGCAGAGGACAGGGACAGGATCAGCCCCAGCATTTT.

This clonotype was observed a few times. At one end the junction does not follow the germline gene, possibly because of a read error. The CDR3 DNA sequence: TGTGCCAGCAGTTCCAACAGGGTGCGGGAGGACTCCTACGAGCAGTACTTC. This encodes CASSSNRVREDSYEQYF. The V gene is TRBV10-3, the J gene TRBJ2-7; TRBD2 agrees at 8 bases. Germline V CDR1 and CDR2: ENHRY, SYGVKD. The CDR3 totals 17 residues.

A few counts support this clonotype. V and J are TRBV14 and TRBJ2-7; 10 bases fit TRBD2. V shed 1 base and J 1 base; nucleotides not matched to a gene: 19. Germline CDR1 reads SGHDN; CDR2 reads FVKESK. The CDR3 is made up of 21 amino acids. CDR3 sequence reads: CASSQVVLAGALAPRSYEQYF. CDR3 nucleotide sequence: TGTGCCAGCAGCCAAGTAGTCCTAGCGGGAGCCCTCGCCCCTCGATCCTACGAGCAGTACTTC.

This clonotype has a count of ten or more. The chain links TRBV20-1 to TRBJ2-7; 9 nucleotides agree with TRBD1. The trim removed 6 bases at V and 3 bases at J, leaving 6 bases unmatched. The germline V gene encodes CDR1 DFQATT and CDR2 SNEGSKA (reference sequence). This CDR3 is 13 amino acids long. CDR3 sequence reads: CSAVPTGGYEQYF. CDR3 nucleotide sequence: TGCAGTGCCGTCCCGACAGGGGGCTACGAGCAGTACTTC.